This TCR beta chain is drawn from a study of shared clonotypes between healthy human individuals (dated by TCRdb to the early 2020s). Describing the broader study: The cohort comprised a couple of women and a few men aged 18 to 49 years. Blood TCR repertoires of a handful of healthy adults were deeply sequenced to estimate repertoire size and the extent of clonotype sharing between individuals. To increase sequencing depth and limit assay-specific biases, TCR repertoire library preparation and sequencing were carried out by different laboratories using diverse techniques. For each donor, CD4 naive and CD4 memory were each given three plates, CD8 naive was given two plates, and CD8 memory was given one plate. Between about 0.85 and 10 billion PBMCs per donor were obtained by leukapheresis. The paper's findings and limits, for the study overall: Even with the large sequencing depth, rarefaction of the sorted-subset datasets indicated that sequencing was incomplete. Only blood was sampled, and tissue TCR repertoires likely differ from those in blood. When several donors were compared, the shared fraction of clonotypes was around 5.1% for naive CD4, around 3.6% for naive CD8, 2.3% for memory CD4, and approximately 0.4% for memory CD8. Because the study included a small number of donors, the genetic and exposure-history diversity represented was limited. Pairwise subsampling indicated that sequencing depth was expected to affect the degree of clonotype sharing among donors. Naive subsets generally had larger estimated clonotype richness than memory subsets did. Higher generation probabilities were observed for clonotypes shared by all four sorted-subset donors than for non-shared clonotypes.

Using the deep immunoSEQ assay, TCR CDR3 regions were amplified from genomic DNA by multiplex PCR. For each cell subset, the extracted genomic DNA was distributed evenly across all wells of several immunoSEQ 96-well plates, and each plate served as one replicate. For sorted subsets, each replicate PCR was loaded with roughly 0.2 ug genomic DNA, equivalent to some 31,000 T cell genomes. Purified libraries were measured with a Qubit 3.0 fluorometer, size-checked on a Bioanalyzer 2100, and measured again with the KAPA Library Quantification kit. Every immunoSEQ 96-well plate was sequenced on a dedicated single-read 150-cycle Illumina NextSeq 550 flow cell. The study's processing was this. Because only junctional sequences without quality scores were contained in the immunoSEQ output, filtering matching that applied to full-length reads could not be performed. To assign V/J genes and CDR3, sequences were annotated using PyIR, a Python wrapper for IgBLAST v1.9, with IMGT germline references. Reads were removed for weak V/J assignments (E-value above 1e-6), missing CDR3, stop codons, out-of-frame junctions, or ambiguous translated residues. V3J clonotypes were defined as sequences sharing an identical inferred V gene, J gene, and CDR3 amino acid sequence. To compute the percentage overlap between repertoires, the number of shared unique clonotypes was divided by the size of the smaller repertoire. Richness of each repertoire was evaluated using RTK rarefaction, the Chao1 estimator, and Recon v2.1 estimates of unobserved clonotypes. Generation probabilities for all TCRbeta clonotypes obtained by the gDNA method from a handful of donors were computed using OLGA. TCRdb holds this immuneACCESS table with in-frame rearrangements only. Some clones are missing; in checked studies, unresolved V genes explain under half, and the rest has no known cause. V and J calls and clone size are given by that table; D and trimming were obtained from the DNA. The sample includes about 2.3 million clones, with over 85% observed a single time. The ten largest clones represent under 0.45% of the sample.

CDR1 and CDR2, looked up from the germline V gene, are MNHNS and SASEGT. Reading from cysteine to phenylalanine, the CDR3 counts 12 amino acids. Of all the DNA, just the CDR3 is kept, 36 bases in frame from base 1. V is shortened by 5 bases, J by 10 bases, and the region joining them spans 12 bases. The donors were healthy, HIV-negative adults who had no recently reported acute infections or vaccinations. Every donor was a Caucasian adult living in Nashville, Tennessee, USA. CD4+ T cells were enriched through magnetic negative selection, after which naive cells were positively selected on CD45RA and the remaining negative fraction served as the memory subset. Blood was obtained by leukapheresis, after which PBMCs were separated by Ficoll-Histopaque density gradient centrifugation and cryopreserved in liquid nitrogen vapor phase. Analytical flow cytometry was used to check the purity and quantity of every magnetically sorted T cell population. Genomic DNA was isolated from every sorted fraction and measured by UV absorbance on a Nanodrop 2000c.

As regards this clone: Its recognized antigen is unknown. No per-base quality is available; no much larger clone lies one base away.

The sequenced sample was naive CD4+ T cells from PBMCs. Explained via the paper, the cell subset or site label denotes: CD45RA+ positively selected. The chain is encoded by TRBV6-1 joined to TRBJ2-1, with the D gene uncertain. The source of this sequence is a man aged 18 to 30 in good health. Some clones in this sample may be carry-over from other donors' samples. The CDR3 has the sequence CASSPEGWEQFF. DNA sequence: TGTGCCAGCAGTCCGGAAGGTTGGGAGCAGTTCTTC.